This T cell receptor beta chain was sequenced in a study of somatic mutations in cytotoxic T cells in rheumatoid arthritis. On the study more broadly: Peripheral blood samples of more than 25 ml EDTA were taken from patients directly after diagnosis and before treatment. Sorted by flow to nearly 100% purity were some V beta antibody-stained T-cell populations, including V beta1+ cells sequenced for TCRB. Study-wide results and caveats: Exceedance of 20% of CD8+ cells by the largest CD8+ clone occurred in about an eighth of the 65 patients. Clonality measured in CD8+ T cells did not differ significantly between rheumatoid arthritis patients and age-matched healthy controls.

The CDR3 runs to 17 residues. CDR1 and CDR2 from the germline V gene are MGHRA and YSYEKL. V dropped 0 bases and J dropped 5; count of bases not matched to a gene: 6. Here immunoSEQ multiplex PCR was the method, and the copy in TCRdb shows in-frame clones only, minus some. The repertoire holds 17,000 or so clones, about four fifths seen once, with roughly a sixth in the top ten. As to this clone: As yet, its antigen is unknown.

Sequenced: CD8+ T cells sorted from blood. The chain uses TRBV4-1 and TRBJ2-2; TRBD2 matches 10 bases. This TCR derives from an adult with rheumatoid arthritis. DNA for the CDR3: TGCGCCAGCAGCCAAGATTCCAGCGGGGGGGAAACCGGGGAGCTGTTTTTT. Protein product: CASSQDSSGGETGELFF.